Each of the 3 T cell receptor beta chains below was sequenced from the same sample in a study of T-cell memory formation after mild COVID-19. TCRdb used MiXCR to reprocess the 5' RACE reads, holding one entry per CDR3 protein. Of nearly 200,000 distinct CDR3 sequences in the sample, 18% were seen once. What was sequenced was PBMCs or a T cell subset sorted from them (not recorded which). The origin of the receptors is an adult woman who had mild COVID-19 (a few samples of this study predate the infection). Cell type and time point are not known.

V usage is TRBV24-1 and J usage is TRBJ2-5; 11 nucleotides match TRBD2. Germline CDR1 reads KGHDR; CDR2 reads SFDVKD. Trimming at V came to 4 bases and at J to 4 bases, leaving 4 bases not matched to a gene. The CDR3 runs to 15 residues. This CDR3 is CATSDHGTSGETQYF. In DNA form, the CDR3 reads TGTGCCACCAGTGACCACGGGACTAGCGGAGAGACCCAGTACTTC.

By share of the sample, this clonotype is medium-sized (0.01 to 0.1%). At one end, the junction sequence differs from germline, possibly due to a read error. The chain links TRBV5-1 to TRBJ2-1; 8 bases align to TRBD2. CDR1 and CDR2 from the germline V gene are SGHRS and YFSETQ. CDR3 size: 14 residues. This CDR3 reads CASSLSGTYNEQFF. The CDR3 nucleotides are TGTGCCAGCAGCCTTAGCGGGACTTACAATGAGCAGTTCTTC.

This clonotype was seen only a few times. The chain is built from TRBV3-1 and TRBJ2-3; 13 bases fit TRBD2. Germline V gene lookup returns CDR1 LGHDT and CDR2 YNNKEL (reference sequence). The CDR3 sequence is 15 residues long. V shed 6 bases and J 6 bases; nucleotides not matched to a gene: 6. The CDR3 DNA sequence: TGTGCCAGCAGTGTGGGACTAGCGGGACAGGATACGCAGTATTTT. Its translation is CASSVGLAGQDTQYF.